This T cell receptor (beta chain) is from a study of identical twins. Through template switching, a universal primer site was introduced, and the cDNA contained unique molecular identifiers. TCRdb ran MiXCR on the 5' RACE reads and lists one entry per CDR3 protein. The table includes around 300,000 distinct CDR3 sequences, 8% to 9% detected once. V dropped 3 bases and J dropped 3; count of bases not matched to a gene: 8. CDR3 length equals 17 residues. Germline-derived CDR1 and CDR2 are KGHSH and LQKENI. The same sample was also studied in work on yellow fever vaccine responses in identical twins.

The clonotype originates from a woman aged 18-30 years in good health. The chain recombines TRBV18 with TRBJ2-7, with 13 nucleotides matching TRBD2. The sequenced sample was memory (CD45RO+) T cells sorted from blood. The chain's CDR3 is CASSPLGTSGNRYEQYF. The CDR3 coding sequence is TGTGCCAGCTCACCCCTCGGGACTAGCGGGAACCGCTACGAGCAGTACTTC. Using reference TRBV18 and TRBJ2-7 for the parts outside the CDR3, the full variable domain is NAGVMQNPRHLVRRRGQEARLRCSPMKGHSHVYWYRQLPEEGLKFMVYLQKENIIDESGMPKERFSAEFPKEGPSILRIQQVVRGDSAAYFCASSPLGTSGNRYEQYFGPGTRLTVT.